This passage covers 20 T cell receptor beta chains from one sample sequenced in a study of radiotherapy plus CTLA-4 blockade in lung cancer. Here immunoSEQ multiplex PCR was the method, and the copy in TCRdb shows in-frame clones only, minus some. The sample records some 73,000 clones, under 80% being singletons. The sample here was peripheral blood, taken from a patient treated with radiotherapy plus ipilimumab. These receptors were taken from a human donor with non-small cell lung cancer whose response to radiotherapy plus ipilimumab could not be evaluated. Some clones in this sample may be carry-over from other donors' samples.

The chain carries TRBV5-1 and TRBJ2-2; 7 nucleotides match TRBD1. CDR3 length: 15 residues. Germline assignment: CDR1 SGHRS and CDR2 YFSETQ. V was pared by 4 bases and J by 0 bases, with 3 bases of the junction left unmatched. The CDR3 DNA reads TGCGCCAGCAGCCAGGGACAGCCGAACACCGGGGAGCTGTTTTTT. It yields the protein CASSQGQPNTGELFF. The complete variable domain, with remaining parts taken from reference TRBV5-1 and TRBJ2-2, reads KAGVTQTPRYLIKTRGQQVTLSCSPISGHRSVSWYQQTPGQGLQFLFEYFSETQRNKGNFPGRFSGRQFSNSRSEMNVSTLELGDSALYLCASSQGQPNTGELFFGEGSRLTVL.

The V and J genes are TRBV7-2 and TRBJ2-1, with 7 positions matching TRBD2. Trimming removed 1 base from V and 6 bases from J; junction bases left unmatched: 9. CDR3 length equals 16 residues. Germline CDR1 and CDR2: SGHTA and FQGNSA. Here the CDR3 DNA reads TGTGCCAGCAGCTTAGACGGAGGTGGCGGGGGCAATGAGCAGTTCTTC. Its protein is CASSLDGGGGGNEQFF.

The CDR3 DNA reads TGTGCCAGCAGTTTGGGAGGGTACTATGGCTACACCTTC. It is translated as CASSLGGYYGYTF. The V and J genes are TRBV28 and TRBJ1-2, with D hard to call. V was pared by 3 bases and J by 3 bases, with 8 bases between. Germline CDR1 and CDR2: MDHEN and SYDVKM. This CDR3 region has 13 residues.

This clone was found a few times. The V call is TRBV28, the J call TRBJ2-7; D uncertain. V lost 1 base and J 6 bases, leaving 10 bases between the germline ends. This CDR3 region has 13 residues. CDR1 and CDR2 (germline): MDHEN, SYDVKM. As DNA, the CDR3 is TGTGCCAGCAGTTTATCCCCCCCGGGCGAGCAGTACTTC. This translates into CASSLSPPGEQYF.

V is TRBV7-9 and J is TRBJ2-7, with 7 bases lining up with TRBD2. Germline CDR1 and CDR2: SEHNR and FQNEAQ (reference sequence). V trimming: 3 bases; J trimming: 7 bases; junction bases outside the gene matches: 3. The CDR3 consists of 12 residues. In nucleotides, the CDR3 is TGTGCCAGCAGCTTTGACGGGGGGGAGCAGTACTTC. Translation gives CASSFDGGEQYF.

This clone has just one count. This sequence joins TRBV19 and TRBJ1-5; TRBD1 agrees at 12 bases. Trimming removed 5 bases from V and 2 bases from J; junction bases left unmatched: 7. Germline V gene data show CDR1 as LNHDA and CDR2 as SQIVND (reference sequence). CDR3 length: 17 amino acids. CDR3 loop: CASSPGQGAPRNQPQHF. CDR3 DNA: TGTGCCAGTAGTCCGGGACAGGGGGCGCCGCGCAATCAGCCCCAGCATTTT.

The chain couples TRBV9 to TRBJ2-5; weak D call: TRBD1 (8 bases). Trimming pared 0 bases from V and 4 bases from J, leaving 13 bases between. The CDR3 runs to 15 residues. The germline V gene has CDR1 SGDLS and CDR2 YYNGEE. The CDR3 spells CASSVDRGGGETQYF. The CDR3 DNA reads as TGTGCCAGCAGCGTAGACAGGGGGGGAGGAGAGACCCAGTACTTC. The variable domain in full, completed from reference TRBV9 and TRBJ2-5, reads DSGVTQTPKHLITATGQRVTLRCSPRSGDLSVYWYQQSLDQGLQFLIQYYNGEERAKGNILERFSAQQFPDLHSELNLSSLELGDSALYFCASSVDRGGGETQYFGPGTRLLVL.

This clone came up once. The rearrangement uses TRBV2 and TRBJ1-4; maybe TRBD1 (6 bases). This CDR3 has 13 residues. V shed 4 bases and J shed 8 bases, with 11 bases lying between them. CDR1 and CDR2 (germline): SNHLY, FYNNEI. In DNA form, the CDR3 reads TGTGCCAGCAGTGGGGACATGCGGGAAAAACTGTTTTTT. Amino acid sequence: CASSGDMREKLFF.

This rearrangement joins TRBV5-1 to TRBJ2-2; 8 bases align to TRBD1. Germline V gene data show CDR1 as SGHRS and CDR2 as YFSETQ. This CDR3 is built from 16 residues. After removal of 0 bases from V and 1 base from J, the junction contained 2 bases not matched to a gene. The CDR3: CASSLAGQGNTGELFF. For the CDR3, the DNA is TGCGCCAGCAGCTTGGCCGGACAGGGGAACACCGGGGAGCTGTTTTTT.

The chain carries TRBV28 and TRBJ1-1; D is perhaps TRBD1 (5 bases). Trimming shortened V by 4 bases and J by 10 bases, and 16 bases separated the two germline ends. The CDR3 is 13 residues long. Germline CDR1 MDHEN, CDR2 SYDVKM. CDR3 protein: CASSWGPLGGAFF. CDR3 in DNA: TGTGCCAGCAGTTGGGGACCGCTGGGAGGAGCTTTCTTT.

The rearrangement joins TRBV6-1 to TRBJ2-5, with D possibly TRBD1 on 6 matching bases. The CDR3 loop spans 13 amino acids. The V and J ends lost 5 bases and 5 bases respectively, with 12 bases between them. CDR1 is MNHNS, CDR2 SASEGT, per germline. Here the CDR3 DNA reads TGTGCCAGCAGTCAACGAAGGGGGGAGACCCAGTACTTC. The encoded protein is CASSQRRGETQYF.

This clone appeared a few times. The V and J genes are TRBV7-2 and TRBJ2-5, with 11 bases identical to TRBD1. The V gene's germline CDR1 is SGHTA and CDR2 FQGNSA. V shed 3 bases, J shed 0 bases, and the junction held 6 bases outside the gene matches. The CDR3 has 17 residues. The CDR3 DNA sequence: TGTGCCAGCAGCTTTCACCGGGACAGGGGGTACCAAGAGACCCAGTACTTC. It translates to CASSFHRDRGYQETQYF.

The J gene is TRBJ2-1, the V gene TRBV11-2; 7 bases map to TRBD1. The V and J ends lost 5 bases and 8 bases, in that order; junction bases with no gene match: 6. Germline V CDR1 and CDR2: SGHAT, FQNNGV. The CDR3 spans 13 residues. In nucleotides, the CDR3 is TGTGCCAGCAGCAATGACAGGGTACATGAGCAGTTCTTC. Its protein product is CASSNDRVHEQFF. Full variable domain (remainder filled in from reference TRBV11-2 and TRBJ2-1): EAGVAQSPRYKIIEKRQSVAFWCNPISGHATLYWYQQILGQGPKLLIQFQNNGVVDDSQLPKDRFSAERLKGVDSTLKIQPAKLEDSAVYLCASSNDRVHEQFFGPGTRLTVL.

The genes are TRBV27 and TRBJ1-2, with D possibly TRBD1 on 5 matching bases. This CDR3 is built from 13 residues. The V gene lost 5 bases and the J gene lost 5 bases, with 12 bases spanning the gap. The germline gives CDR1 MNHEY, CDR2 SMNVEV (reference sequence). In DNA, the CDR3 is TGTGCCAGCAGTCCTCAGGGCTGGTATGGCTACACCTTC. Residues: CASSPQGWYGYTF.

This sequence joins TRBV5-1 and TRBJ1-4, with TRBD1 identical over 10 bases. V was clipped by 0 bases and J by 8 bases; unmatched bases: 7. Germline V gives CDR1 SGHRS, CDR2 YFSETQ. CDR3 length: 16 amino acids. Written as DNA, the CDR3 is TGCGCCAGCAGCTTGGAAGGCTTGGGACAGGGGGAAAAACTGTTTTTT. It codes for CASSLEGLGQGEKLFF.

This clone was seen a handful of times. The chain employs TRBV6-6 and TRBJ1-5; 7 positions match TRBD1. The germline V gene has CDR1 MNHNY and CDR2 SVGAGI (reference sequence). CDR3 length: 15 residues. Germline trimming cut 6 bases from V and 2 bases from J; bases unmatched to any gene: 7. CDR3 protein: CASSTGEMGNQPQHF. In DNA form, the CDR3 reads TGTGCCAGCAGCACAGGGGAGATGGGCAATCAGCCCCAGCATTTT.

The V call is TRBV7-9, the J call TRBJ2-7; TRBD2 aligns across 7 bases. The CDR3 extends over 16 amino acids. Germline loops: CDR1 SEHNR, CDR2 FQNEAQ (reference sequence). V dropped 2 bases and J dropped 0; count of bases not matched to a gene: 7. The CDR3 is CASSLTGGYLSYEQYF. The CDR3 DNA sequence: TGTGCCAGCAGCTTAACCGGGGGGTATCTCTCCTACGAGCAGTACTTC.

The chain couples TRBV18 to TRBJ1-3; D possibly corresponds to TRBD1 (5 bases). Germline CDR1 reads KGHSH; CDR2 reads LQKENI. This CDR3 has 15 amino acids. The V end was cut by 6 bases, the J end by 3 bases, with 15 bases between. The DNA for the CDR3 is TGTGCCAGCTCTTCCGGGGGTCTGAATGGAAACACCATATATTTT. Amino acids: CASSSGGLNGNTIYF.

This chain uses TRBV6-5 with TRBJ1-1; TRBD1 is a possible D gene (5 bases). The V and J ends lost 0 bases and 1 base respectively, with 12 bases between them. CDR3 length equals 16 residues. CDR1 is MNHEY, CDR2 SVGAGI, per germline. The CDR3 loop is CASSYSNGGANTEAFF. CDR3 DNA sequence: TGTGCCAGCAGTTACTCCAACGGGGGAGCGAACACTGAAGCTTTCTTT.

The chain joins TRBV5-1 to TRBJ2-5; D may be TRBD1 (6 bases). Looked up from germline, CDR1 is SGHRS and CDR2 is YFSETQ. CDR3 size: 15 residues. Trimming took 6 bases from V and 1 from J, leaving 16 bases between them. CDR3 loop: CASTRGQLLQETQYF. CDR3 bases: TGCGCCAGCACCAGGGGCCAGCTCCTCCAAGAGACCCAGTACTTC.